The next 29 T cell receptor beta chains were all read from a single sample in a study of T cells in localized non-small cell lung cancer. Profiled with immunoSEQ multiplex PCR; TCRdb holds only in-frame clones, not every one. Altogether approximately 52,000 clones are present, approximately 77% being singletons, with the ten largest covering around 17%. Sequencing was performed on peripheral blood, taken before any cancer treatment. These receptors originate from a man aged 40 to 75 with stage I squamous cell lung carcinoma.

The rearrangement uses TRBV27 and TRBJ2-1; D is possibly TRBD2 (5 bases). Between the trimmed V and J ends, which lost 7 bases and 2 bases, there was a span of 9 bases. The CDR3 contains 13 residues. The germline gives CDR1 MNHEY, CDR2 SMNVEV (reference sequence). The CDR3 sequence is CASTDGAYNEQFF. The DNA of the CDR3 is TGTGCCAGCACGGACGGGGCCTACAATGAGCAGTTCTTC.

This clone was counted at least ten times. The V call is TRBV5-6, the J call TRBJ1-2; tentatively, D is TRBD1 (6 bases). Per the germline V gene, CDR1 is SGHDT and CDR2 is YYEEEE. The CDR3 runs 13 residues. V lost 4 bases and J 9 bases, leaving 16 bases between the germline ends. In DNA form, the CDR3 reads TGTGCCAGCAGCAAGGGGGGGGCGGGACGCTACACCTTC. Amino acids: CASSKGGAGRYTF.

The rearrangement links TRBV5-4 to TRBJ2-7; TRBD2 might be the D (5 bases). The CDR3 covers 14 residues. V was shortened by 4 bases and J by 4 bases, with 15 bases between the two germline ends. Germline CDR1 and CDR2: SGHNT and YYREEE (reference sequence). The CDR3: CASSPAGGLYEQYF. Written as DNA, the CDR3 is TGTGCCAGCAGCCCCGCAGGAGGCTTGTACGAGCAGTACTTC.

The chain joins TRBV5-6 to TRBJ1-1; tentatively, D is TRBD1 (6 bases). The CDR3 spans 15 residues. The germline gives CDR1 SGHDT, CDR2 YYEEEE. Trimming pared 4 bases from V and 4 bases from J, leaving 17 bases between. CDR3 DNA: TGTGCCAGCAGCCCACAAACAGGGTTGGGCACTGAAGCTTTCTTT. It translates to CASSPQTGLGTEAFF.

The gene calls are TRBV23-1 and TRBJ2-5; 7 bases line up with TRBD1. TRBV23-1 qualifies as an ORF whose function is uncertain. The CDR3 runs to 16 residues. With 0 bases clipped from V and 6 bases from J, the junction kept 10 bases outside the gene matches. CDR3 in amino acids: CASSQSPGTAIKTQYF. CDR3 sequence (DNA): TGCGCCAGCAGTCAATCCCCTGGGACAGCTATAAAGACCCAGTACTTC.

This clone was counted a single time. The chain combines TRBV5-1 with TRBJ2-7; D possibly corresponds to TRBD2 (5 bases). CDR1 SGHRS and CDR2 YFSETQ come from the germline V gene. The CDR3 sequence is 14 residues long. V lost 1 base and J lost 4, with 12 bases in between. CDR3 amino acids: CASSLYGVDYEQYF. DNA of the CDR3: TGCGCCAGCAGCTTGTACGGGGTTGATTACGAGCAGTACTTC.

The chain carries TRBV7-3 and TRBJ2-1; possibly TRBD2 for D (6 bases). The CDR3 sequence is 13 residues long. In germline, CDR1 is SGHTA, CDR2 FQGTGA. With 5 bases removed from V and 5 bases from J, the gap between germline ends came to 10 bases. The CDR3 nucleotides are TGTGCCAGCAGCCGCGGGACTCACAATGAGCAGTTCTTC. The encoded protein is CASSRGTHNEQFF.

The chain uses TRBV11-2 and TRBJ2-4; 8 nucleotides align to TRBD2. V gave up 2 bases and J gave up 6 bases; unmatched junction bases: 6. This CDR3 has 15 amino acids. Germline assignment: CDR1 SGHAT and CDR2 FQNNGV. This CDR3 reads CASSLSGGPGNIQYF. The CDR3 coding sequence is TGTGCCAGCAGCTTATCGGGGGGGCCTGGAAACATTCAGTACTTC.

This rearrangement joins TRBV19 to TRBJ2-3; 10 bases are shared with TRBD1. V lost 6 bases to trimming and J lost 3 bases; unmatched junction nucleotides: 9. In germline, CDR1 is LNHDA, CDR2 SQIVND (reference sequence). This CDR3 comprises 16 residues. The CDR3 here is CASRKTGGRRTDTQYF. The CDR3 bases are TGTGCCAGTAGGAAGACAGGGGGCCGTCGGACAGATACGCAGTATTTT.

The rearrangement uses TRBV2 and TRBJ1-1; D gene ambiguous. Germline V gene lookup returns CDR1 SNHLY and CDR2 FYNNEI. This CDR3 is 12 amino acids long. Trimming left V 7 bases short and J 0 bases short, with 6 bases between. This CDR3 reads CASMLVNTEAFF. As DNA, the CDR3 is TGTGCCAGCATGTTAGTGAACACTGAAGCTTTCTTT.

The genes are TRBV11-2 and TRBJ1-5; 10 bases map to TRBD1. This CDR3 is 15 amino acids long. Germline values: CDR1 SGHAT, CDR2 FQNNGV. V shed 3 bases and J 5 bases; nucleotides not matched to a gene: 4. CDR3 coding DNA: TGTGCCAGCAGCTTCGGACAGGGGGGGGATCAGCCCCAGCATTTT. Protein: CASSFGQGGDQPQHF.

This clone was seen only once. Here the CDR3 DNA reads TGTGCCAGCAGTGAAAAGGGCTCCAATACGCAGTATTTT. Its translation is CASSEKGSNTQYF. The V and J genes are TRBV6-1 and TRBJ2-3, with D unclear. The CDR3 covers 13 residues. CDR1 and CDR2 from the germline V gene are MNHNS and SASEGT. V was cut by 2 bases and J by 7 bases, with 10 bases left in between.

V and J are TRBV5-8 and TRBJ1-2; tentatively, D is TRBD1 (5 bases). The CDR3 totals 13 residues. Trimming pared 3 bases from V and 5 bases from J, leaving 11 bases between. The germline gives CDR1 SGHTS, CDR2 YDEGEE. CDR3 in DNA: TGTGCCAGCAGCTCGGCTGGGGGGTATGGCTACACCTTC. Translating gives CASSSAGGYGYTF.

This chain connects TRBV7-9 to TRBJ1-6, with TRBD1 matching 7 bases. Germline lookup yields CDR1 SEHNR and CDR2 FQNEAQ (reference sequence). The CDR3 spans 14 residues. Unmatched junction bases numbered 2, after V lost 1 base and J lost 8 bases. The CDR3, as DNA: TGTGCCAGCAGCTTAGGGGGGACAGATTCACCCCTCCACTTT. As protein: CASSLGGTDSPLHF.

The CDR3 region is CASSHGQGLNYGYTF. The CDR3 DNA is TGTGCCAGCAGTCATGGACAGGGCTTGAACTATGGCTACACCTTC. The genes are TRBV27 and TRBJ1-2; 8 nucleotides align to TRBD1. V was clipped by 5 bases and J by 2 bases; unmatched bases: 7. Germline CDR1 reads MNHEY; CDR2 reads SMNVEV (reference sequence). The CDR3 runs 15 residues.

This chain connects TRBV21-1 to TRBJ1-5; TRBD1, the table's D call, was not compared with the DNA. TRBV21-1 is labeled a pseudogene. The length of the CDR3 is 21 residues. CDR3 DNA: TGTGCCAGCAGCAAAAGGGCCGACGACAGGGGGGGTACGGTTGACAATCAGCCCCAGCATTTT. Translating it yields CASSKRADDRGGTVDNQPQHF.

This sequence joins TRBV20-1 and TRBJ2-7; perhaps TRBD1 as D (6 bases). Trimming shortened V by 6 bases and J by 4 bases, and 10 bases separated the two germline ends. CDR3 length equals 11 residues. CDR1 is DFQATT and CDR2 is SNEGSKA in the germline V gene (reference sequence). CDR3 protein: CSAGAGYEQYF. Here the CDR3 DNA reads TGCAGTGCGGGGGCCGGTTACGAGCAGTACTTC.

The sample holds a few counts of this clone. The V and J genes are TRBV9 and TRBJ1-5; the D gene is possibly TRBD1 (5 bases). The CDR3 totals 15 residues. V lost 3 bases, J lost 3 bases, and 13 bases lay in between. In germline, CDR1 is SGDLS, CDR2 YYNGEE. CDR3 sequence (DNA): TGTGCCAGCAGCGCGGGGACCCTTCCCAATCAGCCCCAGCATTTT. It yields the protein CASSAGTLPNQPQHF.

This clone occurred a few times. The chain combines TRBV30 with TRBJ2-7, with D perhaps TRBD1 or TRBD2 (6 bases each). From germline, CDR1 is GTSNPN and CDR2 SVGIG (reference sequence). This CDR3 region has 15 residues. V was trimmed by 0 bases and J by 2 bases, leaving 14 bases between them. CDR3 coding DNA: TGTGCCTGGAGTGTACCCGGGGGCAAGACCTACGAGCAGTACTTC. Translated: CAWSVPGGKTYEQYF.

The V gene is TRBV5-1, the J gene TRBJ2-7; 7 positions match TRBD1. The CDR3 covers 14 residues. The V and J ends lost 4 bases and 7 bases, in that order; junction bases with no gene match: 11. CDR1 SGHRS and CDR2 YFSETQ come from the germline V gene. The CDR3 sequence: CASSRRQGPGEQYF. The CDR3 DNA sequence: TGCGCCAGCAGCCGCCGACAGGGCCCGGGGGAGCAGTACTTC.

The chain has TRBV18 and TRBJ2-3; no clear D. This CDR3 has 15 amino acids. CDR1 and CDR2 (germline): KGHSH, LQKENI. V was pared by 0 bases and J by 2 bases, with 9 bases between. Here the CDR3 DNA reads TGTGCCAGCTCACCACCATCTAGGGACACAGATACGCAGTATTTT. Translation gives CASSPPSRDTDTQYF.

The chain joins TRBV20-1 to TRBJ1-5; D ambiguous. The germline V gene encodes CDR1 DFQATT and CDR2 SNEGSKA (reference sequence). V lost 6 bases to trimming and J lost 4 bases, with 7 bases between them. The CDR3 contains 11 residues. In nucleotides, the CDR3 is TGCAGTGCAAGCCAAAATCAGCCCCAGCATTTT. Translation: CSASQNQPQHF.

This chain joins TRBV19 and TRBJ2-7; D possibly corresponds to TRBD1 (6 bases). The CDR3 covers 16 residues. V lost 6 bases and J lost 4, with 22 bases in between. Germline V gene lookup returns CDR1 LNHDA and CDR2 SQIVND (reference sequence). This CDR3 reads CASRSTSEGQFYEQYF. The CDR3 coding sequence is TGTGCCAGTAGAAGCACCTCGGAAGGACAGTTTTACGAGCAGTACTTC.

The V gene is TRBV5-6, the J gene TRBJ1-1; D is unresolved. V gave up 2 bases and J gave up 5 bases, with 10 bases separating them. Germline CDR1 and CDR2: SGHDT and YYEEEE. The CDR3 length is 13 residues. Here the CDR3 DNA reads TGTGCCAGCAGCTTTATTTGGCGGACTGAAGCTTTCTTT. This encodes CASSFIWRTEAFF.

This chain uses TRBV7-2 with TRBJ1-6; D remains unclear. The V gene lost 1 base and the J gene lost 12 bases, with 7 bases spanning the gap. Looked up from germline, CDR1 is SGHTA and CDR2 is FQGNSA. There are 12 residues in the CDR3. The CDR3 DNA reads as TGTGCCAGCAGCTTAGACTTAGGACCCCTCCACTTT. This translates into CASSLDLGPLHF.

The V call is TRBV18, the J call TRBJ2-7, with D tentatively TRBD1 or TRBD2 (5 bases each). V lost 3 bases and J 2 bases, leaving 11 bases between the germline ends. The germline V gene encodes CDR1 KGHSH and CDR2 LQKENI. CDR3 length equals 14 residues. CDR3 nucleotides: TGTGCCAGCTCACCCGGGGACGGACCCTACGAGCAGTACTTC. Its protein product is CASSPGDGPYEQYF.

This chain uses TRBV5-8 with TRBJ1-2; D is uncertain. The CDR3 spans 13 residues. Germline loops: CDR1 SGHTS, CDR2 YDEGEE. V was pared by 5 bases and J by 2 bases, with 10 bases between. CDR3 residues: CASSPERNYGYTF. CDR3 in DNA: TGTGCCAGCAGTCCGGAGCGAAACTATGGCTACACCTTC.

The chain joins TRBV7-2 to TRBJ2-5, with a tentative D call TRBD2 (6 bases). The CDR3 extends over 16 amino acids. Trimming removed 4 bases at V and 1 base at J, with 16 bases between. Per the germline V gene, CDR1 is SGHTA and CDR2 is FQGNSA. The CDR3 is CASSSLPGGSQETQYF. The CDR3 DNA sequence: TGTGCCAGCAGCTCACTCCCTGGAGGGAGCCAAGAGACCCAGTACTTC.

The chain combines TRBV2 with TRBJ2-1; the match to TRBD2 covers 8 bases. The CDR3 has 16 residues. V shed 2 bases, J shed 4 bases, and the junction held 7 bases outside the gene matches. In germline, CDR1 is SNHLY, CDR2 FYNNEI. The CDR3 DNA reads TGTGCCAGCAGTGAACCCCAGCGGGGGACATACAATGAGCAGTTCTTC. Translating it yields CASSEPQRGTYNEQFF.